This paragraph reports one T cell receptor (beta chain). Its specificity is not known. Only Caucasian adults living in Nashville, Tennessee served as donors. The data belong to a study of shared clonotypes between healthy human individuals. General study findings and limits: Estimated clonotype richness was generally higher in naive than memory subsets. Rarefaction demonstrated incomplete sorted-subset sequencing despite large depth. Generation probabilities of non-shared clonotypes were lower (relative to those shared by all four donors).

V lost 8 bases and J lost 2, with 17 bases in between. CDR1 is MNHNS, CDR2 SASEGT, per germline. The CDR3 is made up of 15 amino acids. The protocol was immunoSEQ multiplex PCR, while the TCRdb copy is restricted to in-frame clones and leaves out a portion. This sample carries under 750,000 clones, 72% of them seen once, and the ten largest clones take under 2%. The chain links TRBV6-1 to TRBJ2-3; D might be TRBD1 (5 bases). The receptor comes from a woman aged 25 to 39 in good health. Sequenced sample: memory CD4+ T cells sorted from blood. As for subset: CD45RA-negative fraction. CDR3 coding DNA: TGTGCCAGCTACTTGGGGCATCTAGTCACAGATACGCAGTATTTT. Protein: CASYLGHLVTDTQYF.